These T cell receptor beta chains were read from a single sample in a study of T cell repertoires and HLA-DP antigens. Profiled with immunoSEQ multiplex PCR; TCRdb holds only in-frame clones, not every one. The sample yields roughly 110,000 clones, 92% seen once. Their target antigens are unknown. Sequencing used CD4+ T cells from PBMCs. The receptors were sampled from a woman between 18 and 30 years old in good health and CMV-seronegative. The CDR3 runs from the conserved cysteine through the conserved F or W. The D gene is left open where the match is weak. Clone size is shown for a subset of rows, as once, few, many or a class of expanded clone.

clone_size d_call j_call v_call cdr3_nt cdr3_aa
once . TRBJ1-1 TRBV12-5 TGTGCTAGTGGTTTGGGATCGACAGGTAGGACTGAAGCTTTCTTT CASGLGSTGRTEAFF
. TRBD1 TRBJ1-5 TRBV15 TGTGCCACCAGCGCTGAATTCGGGACAGTCAATCAGCCCCAGCATTTT CATSAEFGTVNQPQHF
. TRBD1 TRBJ1-2 TRBV28 TGTGCCAGCAGTTTAAGCCCTCCGGACAGGGGTCGATATGGCTACACCTTC CASSLSPPDRGRYGYTF
once . TRBJ1-1 TRBV9 TGTGCCAGCAGCGTGTTCCCTCGGGACACTGAAGCTTTCTTT CASSVFPRDTEAFF
. . TRBJ2-3 TRBV20-1 TGCAGTGCTCTAGTCGCAGATACGCAGTATTTT CSALVADTQYF
. . TRBJ2-1 TRBV5-5 TGTGCCAGCAGCCTCCGGGGAGGCGCCTCCTACAATGAGCAGTTCTTC CASSLRGGASYNEQFF
. . TRBJ1-4 TRBV19 TGTGCCAGTAGTACGGTAGGGAATGAAAAACTGTTTTTT CASSTVGNEKLFF
. TRBD2 TRBJ2-5 TRBV6-1 TGTGCCAGCAGTGAAGCGCTTCGCGGGAGGTCCCAAGAGACCCAGTACTTC CASSEALRGRSQETQYF
. . TRBJ1-1 TRBV6-5 TGTGCCAGCAGGGGATATGACTGGGGGGTTGCTTTCTTT CASRGYDWGVAFF
once . TRBJ1-4 TRBV9 TGTGCCAGCAGCGTAGATCCAACAACTAATGAAAAACTGTTTTTT CASSVDPTTNEKLFF
. TRBD1 TRBJ1-5 TRBV10-3 TGTGCCATCAGTGAGTCGGATTTGTTTATGACAGGGATCCTGGGGGAGCCCCAGCATTTT CAISESDLFMTGILGEPQHF
. . TRBJ1-2 TRBV14 TGTGCCAGCAGCCAAGCCGGAAGGTGGGCAGGGAGCTATGGCTACACCTTC CASSQAGRWAGSYGYTF
. TRBD1 TRBJ1-4 TRBV5-4 TGTGCCAGCAGCGATACAGGGGGGGAAGAAAAACTGTTTTTT CASSDTGGEEKLFF
once . TRBJ1-5 TRBV9 TGTGCCAGCAGCCCGCAGGTGGAGGGGGCCCAGCATTTT CASSPQVEGAQHF
. . TRBJ1-1 TRBV28 TGTGCCAGCAGTTTAGGGACGTCGGTAGGAGCTTTCTTT CASSLGTSVGAFF
once TRBD2 TRBJ2-7 TRBV6-6 TGTGCCAGCAGCACGGGACTAGCGGGGATGATCGAGCAGTACTTC CASSTGLAGMIEQYF
. . TRBJ2-1 TRBV5-1 TGCGCCAGCAGCTTGAGACGGGAACATAACAATGAGCAGTTCTTC CASSLRREHNNEQFF
. TRBD1 TRBJ2-7 TRBV29-1 TGCAGCGTACTAACTGGGACAGGGAACTCCTACGAGCAGTACTTC CSVLTGTGNSYEQYF